The 2 T cell receptor beta chains listed next were all sequenced from one sample in a study of cytomegalovirus exposure and HLA in healthy donors. With 60 Vbeta and 13 Jbeta primers, the PCR was carried out. Sequencing used immunoSEQ multiplex PCR; TCRdb keeps in-frame clones, though not all of them. Counted here are about 150,000 clones, over 80% occurring once; the ten biggest clones make up around 6.6%. The sequencing sample was made of PBMCs. The receptors derive from a male donor in good health and CMV-seropositive.

This chain joins TRBV6-1 and TRBJ2-1; a possible D gene is TRBD2 (5 bases). This CDR3 region has 16 residues. The ends were cut back, 1 base at V and 4 bases at J, with 14 bases in the middle. Germline V gene sequence: CDR1 MNHNS, CDR2 SASEGT. CDR3 nucleotide sequence: TGTGCCAGCAGTGAAGATACAGCGGAAGTTTACAATGAGCAGTTCTTC. Its protein product is CASSEDTAEVYNEQFF.

CDR3 amino acids: CASSLGWRGTDTQYF. For the CDR3, the DNA is TGTGCCAGCAGCTTAGGATGGAGGGGCACAGATACGCAGTATTTT. The chain recombines TRBV7-8 with TRBJ2-3; maybe TRBD2 (6 bases). This CDR3 is built from 15 residues. The germline gives CDR1 SGHVS, CDR2 FQNEAQ. V was trimmed by 1 base and J by 1 base, leaving 9 bases between them.